Here is one T cell receptor (beta chain) with its context. Antigen specificity is unknown. The sample comes from a study of T cells expressing NK-cell markers. The wider study: Obtained from sorted CD3+CD56+NKG2C+, CD3+CD56+NKG2C- and CD3+CD56-NKG2C+ T cells were the TCR beta repertoires. Of eight sequenced donors, seven were HCMV-seropositive and one HCMV-seronegative.

TCRdb reanalyzed the 5' RACE reads, giving one entry per CDR3 protein sequence and no DNA. Here the sample table reports about 460,000 distinct CDR3 sequences. Study-wide points: The study found dominant NKG2C+ clonotypes at roughly 1.0-7.5% of CD8+ T cells in five or six donors. These clonotypes also led the CD3+CD56-NKG2C+ fraction in several donors.

The sample was blood T cells: a sorted CD56 or NKG2C T cell subset, CD4+ or CD8+ T cells, or bulk PBMC T cells (not recorded which). This sequence was found in a woman between 45 and 65 years old in good health.

CDR3 in amino acids: CSARGITGATNEKLFF. This chain uses TRBV20-1 with TRBJ1-4; the D call of TRBD1 rests on TCRdb alone, since no DNA is present to check it. The length of the CDR3 is 16 residues. Germline V gene data show CDR1 as DFQATT and CDR2 as SNEGSKA (reference sequence).